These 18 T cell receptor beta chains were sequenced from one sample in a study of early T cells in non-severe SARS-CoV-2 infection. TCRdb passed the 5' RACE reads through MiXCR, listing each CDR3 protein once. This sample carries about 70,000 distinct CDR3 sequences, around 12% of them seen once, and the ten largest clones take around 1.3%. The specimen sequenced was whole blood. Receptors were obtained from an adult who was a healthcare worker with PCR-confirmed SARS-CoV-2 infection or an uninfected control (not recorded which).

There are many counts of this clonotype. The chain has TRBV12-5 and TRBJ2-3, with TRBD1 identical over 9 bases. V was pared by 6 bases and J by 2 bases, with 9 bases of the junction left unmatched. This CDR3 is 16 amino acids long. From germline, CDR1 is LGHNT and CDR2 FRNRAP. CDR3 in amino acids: CASGSTGGSDTDTQYF. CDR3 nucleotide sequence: TGTGCTAGTGGCTCGACAGGGGGTTCGGACACAGATACGCAGTATTTT.

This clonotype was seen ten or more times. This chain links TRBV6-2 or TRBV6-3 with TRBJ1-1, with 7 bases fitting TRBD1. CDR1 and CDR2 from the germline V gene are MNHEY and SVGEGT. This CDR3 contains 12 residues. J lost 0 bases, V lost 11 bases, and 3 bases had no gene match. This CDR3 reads CAAQGVNTEAFF. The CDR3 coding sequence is TGTGCCGCTCAGGGGGTGAACACTGAAGCTTTCTTT.

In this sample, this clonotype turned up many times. For the CDR3, the DNA is TGCGCCAGCAGCCAGACAATCGGGAGGGCCCCGGGCGAGCAGTACTTC. Translated, it gives CASSQTIGRAPGEQYF. This chain links TRBV4-3 with TRBJ2-7; 8 nucleotides line up with TRBD2. The CDR3 has 16 amino acids. Germline V CDR1 and CDR2: LGHNA, YSLEER. Unmatched junction bases numbered 13, after V lost 3 bases and J lost 6 bases.

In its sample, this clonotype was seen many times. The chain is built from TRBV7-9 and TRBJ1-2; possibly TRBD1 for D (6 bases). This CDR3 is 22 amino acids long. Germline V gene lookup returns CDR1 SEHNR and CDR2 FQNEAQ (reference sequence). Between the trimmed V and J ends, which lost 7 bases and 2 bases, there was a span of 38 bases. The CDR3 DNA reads TGTGCCAGCACCAAACCCATGGCCCGAGTGGGGTATGGACAGAACCTCAACTATGGCTACACCTTC. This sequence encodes CASTKPMARVGYGQNLNYGYTF.

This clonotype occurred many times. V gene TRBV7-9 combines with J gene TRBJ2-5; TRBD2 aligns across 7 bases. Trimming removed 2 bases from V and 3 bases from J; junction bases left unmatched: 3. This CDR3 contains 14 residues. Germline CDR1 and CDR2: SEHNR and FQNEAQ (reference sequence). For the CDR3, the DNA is TGTGCCAGCAGCTTACACCGGGGGGAAGAGACCCAGTACTTC. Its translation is CASSLHRGEETQYF.

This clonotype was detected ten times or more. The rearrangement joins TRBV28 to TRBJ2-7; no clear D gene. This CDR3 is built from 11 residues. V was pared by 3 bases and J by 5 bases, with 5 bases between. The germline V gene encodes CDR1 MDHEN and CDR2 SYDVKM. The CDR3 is CASSFRDEQYF. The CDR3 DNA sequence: TGTGCCAGCAGTTTTAGGGACGAGCAGTACTTC.

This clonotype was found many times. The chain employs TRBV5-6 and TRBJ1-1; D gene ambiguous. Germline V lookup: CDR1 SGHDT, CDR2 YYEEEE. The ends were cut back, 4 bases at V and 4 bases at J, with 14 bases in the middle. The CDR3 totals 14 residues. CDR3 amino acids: CASSRRYSGTEAFF. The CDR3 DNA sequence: TGTGCCAGCAGCCGTCGATATTCTGGCACTGAAGCTTTCTTT.

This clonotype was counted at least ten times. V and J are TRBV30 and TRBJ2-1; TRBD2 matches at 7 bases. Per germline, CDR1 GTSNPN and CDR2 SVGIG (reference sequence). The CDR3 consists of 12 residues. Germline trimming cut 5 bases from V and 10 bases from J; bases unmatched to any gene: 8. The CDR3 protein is CAWGMFSGEQFF. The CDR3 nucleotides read TGTGCCTGGGGGATGTTTAGCGGGGAGCAGTTCTTC.

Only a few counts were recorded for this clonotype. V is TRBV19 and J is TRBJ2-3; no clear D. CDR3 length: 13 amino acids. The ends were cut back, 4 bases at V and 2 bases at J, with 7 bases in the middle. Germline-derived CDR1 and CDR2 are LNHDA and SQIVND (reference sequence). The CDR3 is CASSTDDTDTQYF. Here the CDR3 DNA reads TGTGCCAGTAGTACGGACGACACAGATACGCAGTATTTT.

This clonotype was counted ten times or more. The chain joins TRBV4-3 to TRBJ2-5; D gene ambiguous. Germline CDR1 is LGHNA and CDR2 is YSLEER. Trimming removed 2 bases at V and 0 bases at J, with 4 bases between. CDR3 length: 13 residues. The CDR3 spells CASSQQYQETQYF. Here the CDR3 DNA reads TGCGCCAGCAGCCAACAGTACCAAGAGACCCAGTACTTC.

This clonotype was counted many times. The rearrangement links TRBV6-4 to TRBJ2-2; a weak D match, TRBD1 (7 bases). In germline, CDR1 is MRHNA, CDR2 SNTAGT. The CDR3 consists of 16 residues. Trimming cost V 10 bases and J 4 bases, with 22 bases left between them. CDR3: CATSLEGAGGTGELFF. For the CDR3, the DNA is TGTGCCACTTCGTTGGAGGGGGCAGGCGGCACCGGGGAGCTGTTTTTT.

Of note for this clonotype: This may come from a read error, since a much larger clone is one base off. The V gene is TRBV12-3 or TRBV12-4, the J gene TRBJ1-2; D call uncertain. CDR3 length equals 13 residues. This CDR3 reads CACSFGRNYGYTF. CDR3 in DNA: TGTGCCTGCAGTTTTGGAAGGAACTATGGCTACACCTTC.

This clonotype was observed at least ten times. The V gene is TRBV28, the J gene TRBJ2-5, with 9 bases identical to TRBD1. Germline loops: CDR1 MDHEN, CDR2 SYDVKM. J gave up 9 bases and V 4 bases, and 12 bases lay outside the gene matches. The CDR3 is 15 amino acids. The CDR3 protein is CASSSGEGQGPPQYF. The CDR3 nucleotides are TGTGCCAGCAGTTCAGGAGAGGGACAGGGACCACCCCAGTACTTC.

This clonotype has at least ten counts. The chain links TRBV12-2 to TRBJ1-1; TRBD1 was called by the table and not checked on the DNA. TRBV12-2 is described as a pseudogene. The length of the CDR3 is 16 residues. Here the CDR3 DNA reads TGTGCAAGTCGCTTACCTCGACAGGGAGGGAGCACTGAAGCTTTCTTT. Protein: CASRLPRQGGSTEAFF.

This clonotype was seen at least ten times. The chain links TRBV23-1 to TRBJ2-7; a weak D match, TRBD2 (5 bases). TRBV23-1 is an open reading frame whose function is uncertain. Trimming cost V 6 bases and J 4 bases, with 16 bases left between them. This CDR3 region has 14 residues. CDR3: CASSPGIFGYEQYF. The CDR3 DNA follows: TGCGCCAGCAGCCCCGGGATTTTCGGTTACGAGCAGTACTTC.

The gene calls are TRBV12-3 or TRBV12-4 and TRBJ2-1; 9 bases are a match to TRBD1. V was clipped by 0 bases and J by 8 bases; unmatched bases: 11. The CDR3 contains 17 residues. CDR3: CASSLASPGQGPDEQFF. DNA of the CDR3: TGTGCCAGCAGTTTAGCGTCCCCGGGACAGGGTCCGGATGAGCAGTTCTTC.

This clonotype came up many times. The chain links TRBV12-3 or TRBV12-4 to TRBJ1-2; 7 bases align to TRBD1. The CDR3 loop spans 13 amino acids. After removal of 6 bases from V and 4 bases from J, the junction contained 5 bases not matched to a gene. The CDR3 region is CASRLGQIYGYTF. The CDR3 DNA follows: TGTGCCAGCAGACTGGGACAGATCTATGGCTACACCTTC.

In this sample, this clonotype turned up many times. The CDR3 DNA reads TGTGCCAGCAGCTGGAGCTCCTACAATGAGCAGTTCTTC. This gives the protein CASSWSSYNEQFF. The chain carries TRBV6-2 or TRBV6-3 and TRBJ2-1; no firm D call. Trimming took 6 bases from V and 0 from J, leaving 6 bases between them. The CDR3 contains 13 residues. Germline V gene lookup returns CDR1 MNHEY and CDR2 SVGEGT.